One and the same sample provided the 19 T cell receptor beta chains below, sequenced in a study of molecular identifiers for immune sequencing clone quantification. Each CDR3 protein is one row after TCRdb ran MiXCR on the PCR reads. The table has approximately 680,000 distinct CDR3 sequences, roughly 25% seen once. The sequenced sample consisted of naive CD8+ T cells from blood, with Jurkat cell RNA spiked in. Regarding subset: FACS-sorted CD8+CD4-CCR7+CD45RA+ naive T cells. The receptors were gathered from a human donor in good health. Some libraries in this study had Jurkat cell RNA spiked in.

To note about this clonotype: Given a much more abundant clone one base away, this may be a read error. The chain is built from TRBV4-2 and TRBJ2-2; perhaps TRBD2 as D (6 bases). This CDR3 is built from 18 residues. Trimming left V 0 bases short and J 0 bases short, with 14 bases between. Germline CDR1 is LGHNA and CDR2 is YNFKEQ. The CDR3 nucleotides read TGTGCCAGCAGCCAAGAAACTTCGGGACTCGCGAACACCGGGGAGCTGTTTTTT. Its protein product is CASSQETSGLANTGELFF.

This rearrangement joins TRBV4-2 to TRBJ2-1, with D perhaps matching TRBD2 (6 bases). Looked up from germline, CDR1 is LGHNA and CDR2 is YNFKEQ. CDR3 length: 15 amino acids. The V and J ends lost 8 bases and 0 bases respectively, with 14 bases between them. This chain's CDR3 is CASAEAGSSYNEQFF. In DNA, the CDR3 is TGTGCCAGCGCAGAAGCGGGTAGCTCCTACAATGAGCAGTTCTTC.

Worth noting for this clonotype: This sequence may be a read error, since a much larger clone differs from it by one base. The V and J genes are TRBV5-4 and TRBJ2-7; a possible D gene is TRBD2 (5 bases). Germline-derived CDR1 and CDR2 are SGHNT and YYREEE (reference sequence). This CDR3 is built from 15 residues. CDR3 in amino acids: CASSLLGSSPPEQHF. The CDR3, as DNA: TGTGCCAGCAGCTTGTTAGGGAGTTCGCCGCCCGAGCAGCACTTC.

This chain connects TRBV30 to TRBJ2-7; 8 nucleotides match TRBD1. The CDR3 extends over 18 amino acids. After removal of 2 bases from V and 9 bases from J, the junction contained 24 bases not matched to a gene. The germline CDR1 and CDR2 sequences are GTSNPN and SVGIG (reference sequence). CDR3 amino acids: CAWSTRDRSYFTFRGQYF. CDR3 sequence (DNA): TGTGCCTGGAGTACACGGGACAGGTCTTATTTTACCTTTCGTGGGCAGTACTTC.

The table lists this clonotype with many counts. The chain is built from TRBV9 and TRBJ1-5; 10 nucleotides agree with TRBD1. The CDR3 is made up of 12 amino acids. Germline CDR1 and CDR2: SGDLS and YYNGEE. Germline trimming cut 7 bases from V and 10 bases from J; bases unmatched to any gene: 5. CDR3 coding DNA: TGTGCCAGCGGGGACAGGGGTTATCCCCAGCATTTT. Translating it yields CASGDRGYPQHF.

This clonotype was seen many times. The chain has TRBV7-8 and TRBJ2-3; D is undetermined. V was pared by 2 bases and J by 2 bases, with 5 bases between. The CDR3 length is 13 residues. Germline values: CDR1 SGHVS, CDR2 FQNEAQ. CDR3 region: CASSLPNTDTQYF. The CDR3 nucleotides are TGTGCCAGCAGCTTACCTAACACAGATACGCAGTATTTT.

This clonotype was counted only a few times. The CDR3 sequence is CASSRTETYEQYF. In DNA form, the CDR3 reads TGTGCCAGCAGCCGGACCGAGACCTACGAGCAGTACTTC. The chain uses TRBV7-9 and TRBJ2-7; D is ambiguous. The CDR3 is 13 amino acids. The ends were cut back, 5 bases at V and 2 bases at J, with 10 bases in the middle. Germline V gives CDR1 SEHNR, CDR2 FQNEAQ (reference sequence).

This clonotype was seen many times. The chain combines TRBV4-1 with TRBJ1-5; D is ambiguous. The CDR3 consists of 13 residues. Between the trimmed V and J ends, which lost 0 bases and 4 bases, there was a span of 4 bases. Germline lookup yields CDR1 MGHRA and CDR2 YSYEKL. The CDR3 region has the DNA TGCGCCAGCAGCCAAGAACCGAATCAGCCCCAGCATTTT. Residues: CASSQEPNQPQHF.

Comment on this clonotype: A much larger clone differs from this one at a single base, so this may be a read error. The chain links TRBV27 to TRBJ2-7; D ambiguous. This CDR3 spans 14 amino acids. Germline V gene data show CDR1 as MNHEY and CDR2 as SMNVEV (reference sequence). V shed 8 bases and J shed 0 bases, with 14 bases lying between them. The CDR3 DNA reads as TGTGCCAGCGGCCAGCAGAACAGCTCCTACGAGCAGTACTTC. Translated: CASGQQNSSYEQYF.

To note about this clonotype: A much larger clone sits a single nucleotide away, making a read error possible. The conserved final phenylalanine or tryptophan is absent from the CDR3, which likely points to a read error. The CDR3 here is CASSHSSGGAYEQYL. For the CDR3, the DNA is TGCGCCAGCAGCCACTCAAGCGGGGGGGCGTACGAGCAGTACCTC. The V call is TRBV4-1, the J call TRBJ2-7, with 10 nucleotides matching TRBD2. Losses at the gene ends were 3 bases for V and 4 bases for J; bases not matched to a gene: 6. CDR1 is MGHRA and CDR2 is YSYEKL in the germline V gene. The CDR3 length is 15 residues.

The genes are TRBV27 and TRBJ1-1; 7 bases line up with TRBD1. The CDR3 runs to 15 residues. Germline trimming cut 5 bases from V and 1 base from J; bases unmatched to any gene: 7. CDR1 is MNHEY and CDR2 is SMNVEV in the germline V gene (reference sequence). CDR3 nucleotide sequence: TGTGCCAGCAGTACCTGGGGACAGAAGAACACTGAAGCTTTCTTT. This sequence encodes CASSTWGQKNTEAFF.

This clonotype was observed many times. This rearrangement joins TRBV7-9 to TRBJ2-3; 8 bases line up with TRBD2. In germline, CDR1 is SEHNR, CDR2 FQNEAQ (reference sequence). This CDR3 has 15 residues. The trim removed 2 bases at V and 5 bases at J, leaving 6 bases unmatched. CDR3 loop: CASSLLSGGLDTQYF. CDR3 DNA sequence: TGTGCCAGCAGCTTATTGAGCGGGGGATTAGATACGCAGTATTTT.

V is TRBV6-2 or TRBV6-3 and J is TRBJ2-1; no clear D gene. V gave up 5 bases and J gave up 2 bases, with 13 bases separating them. CDR1 and CDR2 from the germline V gene are MNHEY and SVGEGT. CDR3 size: 15 residues. Here the CDR3 reads CASSPPLGPYNEQFF. The CDR3, as DNA: TGTGCCAGCAGTCCCCCCCTTGGTCCCTACAATGAGCAGTTCTTC.

In its sample, this clonotype was seen a few times. The chain links TRBV20-1 to TRBJ2-2; no clear D gene. This CDR3 spans 12 amino acids. The germline V gene has CDR1 DFQATT and CDR2 SNEGSKA (reference sequence). V shed 4 bases and J shed 3 bases, with 6 bases lying between them. CDR3 region: CSAIWDTGELFF. The CDR3 DNA follows: TGCAGTGCTATATGGGACACCGGGGAGCTGTTTTTT.

This clonotype showed up many times. V and J are TRBV4-3 and TRBJ1-1; D possibly corresponds to TRBD1 (5 bases). Germline assignment: CDR1 LGHNA and CDR2 YSLEER. V was clipped by 4 bases and J by 3 bases, with 9 bases between them. The CDR3 runs to 13 residues. CDR3 DNA sequence: TGCGCCAGCAGCCTGGGGCCAGACACTGAAGCTTTCTTT. Translation gives CASSLGPDTEAFF.

To note about this clonotype: It may be a read error: a sequence one base away is much more abundant. The chain couples TRBV11-2 to TRBJ2-3, with unresolved D. V lost 5 bases, J lost 3 bases, and 15 bases lay in between. The CDR3 is 15 amino acids. The germline V gene encodes CDR1 SGHAT and CDR2 FQNNGV. CDR3 bases: TGTGCCAGCAGCCCCCCCATAGGACCAACAGATACGCAGTATTTT. Translation gives CASSPPIGPTDTQYF.

This clonotype came up many times. The chain is built from TRBV2 and TRBJ2-7; a weak D match, TRBD2 (6 bases). The germline V gene encodes CDR1 SNHLY and CDR2 FYNNEI. The CDR3 runs to 13 residues. The V end lost 7 bases, the J end lost 5 bases, and 15 bases lay between the germline ends. The CDR3 here is CASTEDGGDEQYF. DNA for the CDR3: TGTGCCAGCACCGAGGACGGAGGGGACGAGCAGTACTTC.

This clonotype was counted ten times or more. The chain couples TRBV28 to TRBJ1-5; a possible D gene is TRBD1 (6 bases). V gave up 1 base and J gave up 4 bases, with 14 bases separating them. Germline CDR1 and CDR2: MDHEN and SYDVKM. CDR3 length equals 16 residues. For the CDR3, the DNA is TGTGCCAGCAGTTTATCCTTGACAGGAGCTAATCAGCCCCAGCATTTT. Translating it yields CASSLSLTGANQPQHF. Full variable domain (remainder filled in from reference TRBV28 and TRBJ1-5): DVKVTQSSRYLVKRTGEKVFLECVQDMDHENMFWYRQDPGLGLRLIYFSYDVKMKEKGDIPEGYSVSREKKERFSLILESASTNQTSMYLCASSLSLTGANQPQHFGDGTRLSIL.

This clonotype was recorded many times. The chain recombines TRBV2 with TRBJ2-4; D gene ambiguous. Trimming took off 2 bases at V and 10 bases at J, with 9 bases between the two ends. This CDR3 region has 12 residues. Germline loops: CDR1 SNHLY, CDR2 FYNNEI. In DNA, the CDR3 is TGTGCCAGCAGTGAACTGACCGAAATTCAGTACTTC. Translating gives CASSELTEIQYF.